The 11 T cell receptor beta chains reported below all come from one sample, sequenced in a study of blood T cell repertoires in COVID-19. Repertoires were generated with immunoSEQ multiplex PCR, while TCRdb's copy carries only in-frame clones and drops some. The sample yields some 81,000 clones, nearly 95% seen once. The sequencing sample was made of peripheral blood. These receptors were obtained from a human donor with active COVID-19. The donor label of this sample is uncertain.

This clone was recorded only once. This sequence joins TRBV12-3 or TRBV12-4 and TRBJ2-7; D remains ambiguous. V shed 4 bases and J shed 7 bases, with 11 bases lying between them. The length of the CDR3 is 12 residues. The CDR3 sequence: CASSSYSREQYF. The DNA for the CDR3 is TGTGCCAGCAGTTCCTATAGCCGGGAGCAGTACTTC.

J is TRBJ1-4 and V is TRBV19; no clear D. Germline V gives CDR1 LNHDA, CDR2 SQIVND (reference sequence). The CDR3 totals 15 residues. The V end was cut by 5 bases, the J end by 2 bases, with 12 bases between. CDR3 protein: CASSSRTGTNEKLFF. Written as DNA, the CDR3 is TGTGCCAGTAGTTCGCGGACGGGGACTAATGAAAAACTGTTTTTT.

V and J are TRBV5-1 and TRBJ2-3; D is undetermined. V was pared by 4 bases and J by 0 bases, with 9 bases between. The germline gives CDR1 SGHRS, CDR2 YFSETQ. CDR3 length equals 14 residues. The CDR3 bases are TGCGCCAGCAGCCCCGAGTGGAGCACAGATACGCAGTATTTT. The encoded protein is CASSPEWSTDTQYF.

This clone was counted a few times. The V call is TRBV2, the J call TRBJ1-5, with D perhaps matching TRBD1 (5 bases). This CDR3 region has 14 residues. CDR1 is SNHLY, CDR2 FYNNEI, per germline. V lost 1 base, J lost 8 bases, and 12 bases lay in between. This CDR3 reads CASSEGGWRKPQHF. The CDR3 nucleotides read TGTGCCAGCAGTGAAGGGGGCTGGCGAAAGCCCCAGCATTTT.

The chain is built from TRBV14 and TRBJ2-2, with TRBD2 as a possible D gene (5 bases). Trimming took 4 bases from V and 8 from J, leaving 5 bases between them. Germline lookup yields CDR1 SGHDN and CDR2 FVKESK. The length of the CDR3 is 11 residues. The CDR3 is CASSPGGELFF. CDR3 bases: TGTGCCAGCAGCCCGGGAGGGGAGCTGTTTTTT. Supplemented by reference TRBV14 and TRBJ2-2, the full variable domain reads EAGVTQFPSHSVIEKGQTVTLRCDPISGHDNLYWYRRVMGKEIKFLLHFVKESKQDESGMPNNRFLAERTGGTYSTLKVQPAELEDSGVYFCASSPGGELFFGEGSRLTVL.

J is TRBJ2-5 and V is TRBV7-9; D is unclear. Germline V gene lookup returns CDR1 SEHNR and CDR2 FQNEAQ (reference sequence). CDR3 length: 13 amino acids. V was pared by 1 base and J by 4 bases, with 7 bases between. The CDR3 DNA is TGTGCCAGCAGCTTAGACTCCATAGAGACCCAGTACTTC. Translation gives CASSLDSIETQYF.

This rearrangement joins TRBV15 to TRBJ2-1; D is possibly TRBD1 (6 bases). The CDR3 covers 14 residues. V was shortened by 0 bases and J by 3 bases, with 6 bases between the two germline ends. Germline-derived CDR1 and CDR2 are LNHNV and YYDKDF (reference sequence). The CDR3 protein is CATSREGGYNEQFF. In nucleotides, the CDR3 is TGTGCCACCAGCAGAGAAGGGGGCTACAATGAGCAGTTCTTC.

The chain carries TRBV11-2 and TRBJ1-5; no reliable D call. CDR1 is SGHAT, CDR2 FQNNGV, per germline. The CDR3 runs to 15 residues. Between the trimmed V and J ends, which lost 5 bases and 0 bases, there was a span of 11 bases. The DNA for the CDR3 is TGTGCCAGCAGCCTTAACAGTCGTAGCAATCAGCCCCAGCATTTT. Translating gives CASSLNSRSNQPQHF.

The gene calls are TRBV5-1 and TRBJ2-1; a weak D match, TRBD2 (7 bases). The CDR3 covers 15 residues. Trimming removed 0 bases from V and 6 bases from J, with 13 bases in between. Germline CDR1 and CDR2: SGHRS and YFSETQ. CDR3 sequence reads: CASSLAQGGSNEQFF. The CDR3 DNA reads as TGCGCCAGCAGCTTGGCACAGGGAGGGTCCAATGAGCAGTTCTTC.

V gene TRBV11-3 combines with J gene TRBJ2-7, with 14 nucleotides matching TRBD2. Germline trimming cut 5 bases from V and 6 bases from J; bases unmatched to any gene: 9. The CDR3 is made up of 16 amino acids. Germline CDR1 is SGHNT and CDR2 is YENEEA. The CDR3: CASSPKTSGGAAEQYF. The CDR3 DNA follows: TGTGCCAGCAGCCCCAAGACTAGCGGGGGGGCGGCCGAGCAGTACTTC.

This rearrangement joins TRBV4-3 to TRBJ1-5, with TRBD1 identical over 8 bases. This CDR3 region has 15 residues. The germline CDR1 and CDR2 sequences are LGHNA and YSLEER. Losses at the gene ends were 0 bases for V and 5 bases for J; bases not matched to a gene: 3. DNA for the CDR3: TGCGCCAGCAGCCAAGACGGACAGGGCGATCAGCCCCAGCATTTT. Its protein is CASSQDGQGDQPQHF.